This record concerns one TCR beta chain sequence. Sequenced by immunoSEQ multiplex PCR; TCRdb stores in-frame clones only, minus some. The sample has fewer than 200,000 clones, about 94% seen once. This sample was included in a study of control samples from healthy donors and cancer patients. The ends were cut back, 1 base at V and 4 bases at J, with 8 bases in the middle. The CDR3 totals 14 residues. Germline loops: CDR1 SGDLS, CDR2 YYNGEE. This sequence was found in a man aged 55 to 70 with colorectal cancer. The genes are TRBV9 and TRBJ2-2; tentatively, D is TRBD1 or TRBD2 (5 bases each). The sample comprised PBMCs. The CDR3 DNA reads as TGTGCCAGCAGCGTAATTGGGGGCACCGGGGAGCTGTTTTTT. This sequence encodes CASSVIGGTGELFF. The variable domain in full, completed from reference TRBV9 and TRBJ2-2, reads DSGVTQTPKHLITATGQRVTLRCSPRSGDLSVYWYQQSLDQGLQFLIQYYNGEERAKGNILERFSAQQFPDLHSELNLSSLELGDSALYFCASSVIGGTGELFFGEGSRLTVL.